This TCR beta chain was sequenced for a study of blood T cell repertoires in COVID-19. Study details: COVID-19 samples, acute and convalescent, were from the United States, Italy and Spain. The cDNA or gDNA used as material had been derived from T cells, B-cell-depleted T cells, or PBMCs.

Per the authors' pipeline: Reference gene primer amplification in the assay estimated nucleated cell counts. Assay: immunoSEQ multiplex PCR; the TCRdb copy retains only in-frame clones and omits some. V, J and clone size derive from that table, while D and trimming were established from the DNA sequence. The table shows approximately 4,900 clones, with under 90% occurring only once. The receptor was derived from a human donor in a cohort sampled during active COVID-19. The material sequenced was peripheral blood.

The CDR3 here is CASSSHPGTGGNTEAFF. The DNA of the CDR3 is TGTGCCAGCAGTTCACATCCCGGGACAGGGGGGAACACTGAAGCTTTCTTT. The chain recombines TRBV28 with TRBJ1-1; TRBD1 agrees at 11 bases. This CDR3 has 17 amino acids. The germline gives CDR1 MDHEN, CDR2 SYDVKM. V was clipped by 4 bases and J by 1 base; unmatched bases: 8.